These 11 T cell receptor beta chains were sequenced from one sample in a study of graft-versus-host responses after intestinal transplantation. TCRdb's table, derived via immunoSEQ multiplex PCR, lists solely in-frame clones and lacks some. The top ten clones hold about 0.34% of a sample with about 90,000 clones, approximately 90% of them seen once. Their antigens remain unidentified. The specimen was unstimulated CD4+ T cells sorted from spleen or lymph node cells, collected before transplant. These TCRs come from a human donor who was the organ donor for an intestinal transplant.

The V and J genes are TRBV5-6 and TRBJ2-5; 9 bases map to TRBD2. This CDR3 comprises 14 residues. In germline, CDR1 is SGHDT, CDR2 YYEEEE. The V and J ends lost 4 bases and 5 bases, in that order; junction bases with no gene match: 6. Here the CDR3 reads CASSPAGGLETQYF. The CDR3 bases are TGTGCCAGCAGCCCAGCGGGGGGCTTGGAGACCCAGTACTTC.

This chain connects TRBV18 to TRBJ1-1; D unclear. The V gene lost 0 bases and the J gene lost 2 bases, with 13 bases spanning the gap. Germline CDR1 and CDR2: KGHSH and LQKENI. CDR3 length: 16 residues. As DNA, the CDR3 is TGTGCCAGCTCACCACCGACACAAAGAATTAACACTGAAGCTTTCTTT. Translation gives CASSPPTQRINTEAFF.

The rearrangement uses TRBV7-3 and TRBJ2-5, with no clear D. The CDR3 length is 14 residues. V was clipped by 5 bases and J by 5 bases, with 15 bases between them. The germline gives CDR1 SGHTA, CDR2 FQGTGA. The CDR3 protein is CASSRNAGLETQYF. The CDR3 DNA is TGTGCCAGCAGCCGCAATGCCGGGTTGGAGACCCAGTACTTC.

The chain combines TRBV21-1 with TRBJ2-3; TRBD2 is taken as the D call from the table, unchecked against the DNA. TRBV21-1 represents a pseudogene. This CDR3 comprises 16 residues. The DNA for the CDR3 is TGTGCCAGCAACCCTGGTGGAACGGGGAACACAGATACGCAGTATTTT. It codes for CASNPGGTGNTDTQYF.

CDR3 amino acids: CAWSRRSRVATYEQYF. Here the CDR3 DNA reads TGTGCCTGGAGCCGAAGATCGAGGGTAGCAACCTACGAGCAGTACTTC. The V and J genes are TRBV30 and TRBJ2-7; a possible D gene is TRBD2 (5 bases). Germline CDR1 reads GTSNPN; CDR2 reads SVGIG (reference sequence). V was shortened by 3 bases and J by 2 bases, with 20 bases between the two germline ends. The CDR3 has 16 residues.

V usage is TRBV7-3 and J usage is TRBJ2-3; 12 positions match TRBD2. This CDR3 region has 16 residues. The J segment lost 6 bases and the V segment lost 5 bases, leaving 9 bases of the junction unmatched. Germline V gene sequence: CDR1 SGHTA, CDR2 FQGTGA. The CDR3 sequence is CASSTASGGAFDTQYF. CDR3 coding DNA: TGTGCCAGCAGCACAGCTAGCGGGGGGGCCTTTGATACGCAGTATTTT.

The rearrangement links TRBV28 to TRBJ2-4, with 7 positions matching TRBD1. The length of the CDR3 is 15 residues. Germline CDR1 and CDR2: MDHEN and SYDVKM. V lost 6 bases to trimming and J lost 0 bases; unmatched junction nucleotides: 5. The CDR3 nucleotides read TGTGCCAGCAGGGGCGGACAGGTAGCCAAAAACATTCAGTACTTC. Translation: CASRGGQVAKNIQYF.

The rearrangement uses TRBV28 and TRBJ1-2, with D tentatively TRBD1 (6 bases). Trimming left V 2 bases short and J 3 bases short, with 13 bases between. The CDR3 has 15 amino acids. CDR1 and CDR2 (germline): MDHEN, SYDVKM. The CDR3 DNA is TGTGCCAGCAGTTTACCGACAGGACGCTACTATGGCTACACCTTC. Protein sequence: CASSLPTGRYYGYTF.

The chain couples TRBV2 to TRBJ2-7; D gene unclear. This CDR3 is 15 amino acids long. V lost 8 bases and J 0 bases, leaving 17 bases between the germline ends. Per the germline V gene, CDR1 is SNHLY and CDR2 is FYNNEI. The CDR3 region is CASRARPGFSYEQYF. CDR3 DNA: TGTGCCAGCCGAGCCCGCCCAGGTTTCTCCTACGAGCAGTACTTC.

The chain couples TRBV7-9 to TRBJ1-2; no firm D call. The CDR3 runs to 16 residues. Trimming removed 3 bases at V and 7 bases at J, with 21 bases between. The germline CDR1 and CDR2 sequences are SEHNR and FQNEAQ (reference sequence). CDR3 in DNA: TGTGCCAGCAGCTTCGATCTTATCTCGGTTGCGCTTGGCTACACCTTC. Translating it yields CASSFDLISVALGYTF.

V usage is TRBV10-1 and J usage is TRBJ2-7; perhaps TRBD2 as D (5 bases). Trimming took 6 bases from V and 0 from J, leaving 9 bases between them. CDR1 and CDR2 from the germline V gene are WNHNN and SYGVQD (reference sequence). The CDR3 is made up of 13 amino acids. The CDR3 loop reads CASSGMHSYEQYF. The CDR3 DNA sequence: TGCGCCAGCAGCGGGATGCACTCCTACGAGCAGTACTTC.